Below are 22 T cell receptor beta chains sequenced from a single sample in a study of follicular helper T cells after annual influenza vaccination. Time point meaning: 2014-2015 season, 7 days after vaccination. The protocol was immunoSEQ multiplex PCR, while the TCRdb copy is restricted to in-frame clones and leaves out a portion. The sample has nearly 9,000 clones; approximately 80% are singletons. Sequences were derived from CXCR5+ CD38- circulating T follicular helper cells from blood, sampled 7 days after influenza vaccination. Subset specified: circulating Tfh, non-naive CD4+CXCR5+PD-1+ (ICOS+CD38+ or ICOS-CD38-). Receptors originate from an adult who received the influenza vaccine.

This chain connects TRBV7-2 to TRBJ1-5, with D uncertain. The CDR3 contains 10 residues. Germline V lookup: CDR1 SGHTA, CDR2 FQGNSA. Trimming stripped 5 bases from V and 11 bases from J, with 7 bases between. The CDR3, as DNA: TGTGCCAGCAGCCCACCGTCCCAGCATTTT. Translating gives CASSPPSQHF.

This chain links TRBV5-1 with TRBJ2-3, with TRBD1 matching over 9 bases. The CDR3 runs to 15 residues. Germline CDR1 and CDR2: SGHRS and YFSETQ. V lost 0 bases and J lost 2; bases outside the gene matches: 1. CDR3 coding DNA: TGCGCCAGCAGCTTGGGGGACAGGGCCACAGATACGCAGTATTTT. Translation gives CASSLGDRATDTQYF.

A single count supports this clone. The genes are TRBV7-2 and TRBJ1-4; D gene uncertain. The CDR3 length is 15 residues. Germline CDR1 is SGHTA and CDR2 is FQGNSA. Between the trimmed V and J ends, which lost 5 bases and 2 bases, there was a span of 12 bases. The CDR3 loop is CASSPRVGTNEKLFF. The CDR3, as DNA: TGTGCCAGCAGCCCCCGGGTCGGGACTAATGAAAAACTGTTTTTT.

CDR3 nucleotides: TGTGCCAGCTCACCACCGATGACTAGCAATGGCGAGCAGTACTTC. Its protein is CASSPPMTSNGEQYF. The J gene is TRBJ2-7, the V gene TRBV18; 7 bases line up with TRBD2. CDR3 length: 15 amino acids. Germline loops: CDR1 KGHSH, CDR2 LQKENI. V shed 0 bases and J 6 bases; nucleotides not matched to a gene: 8.

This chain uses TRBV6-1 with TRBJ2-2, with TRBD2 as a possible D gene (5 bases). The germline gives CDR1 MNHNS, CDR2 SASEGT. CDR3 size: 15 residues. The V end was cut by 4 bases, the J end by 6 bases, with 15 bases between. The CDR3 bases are TGTGCCAGCAGTGCAATTCACGGGATGGCCGGGGAGCTGTTTTTT. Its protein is CASSAIHGMAGELFF.

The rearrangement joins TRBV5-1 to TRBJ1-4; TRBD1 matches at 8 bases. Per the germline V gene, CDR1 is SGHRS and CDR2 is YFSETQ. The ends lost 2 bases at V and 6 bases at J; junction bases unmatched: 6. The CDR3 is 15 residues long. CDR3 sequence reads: CASSFSPDRDEKLFF. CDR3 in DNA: TGCGCCAGCAGCTTCTCTCCGGACAGGGATGAAAAACTGTTTTTT.

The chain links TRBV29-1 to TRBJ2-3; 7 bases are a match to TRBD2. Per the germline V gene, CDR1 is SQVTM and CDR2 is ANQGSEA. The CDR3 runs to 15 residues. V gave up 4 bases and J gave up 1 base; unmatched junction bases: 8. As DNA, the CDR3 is TGCAGCGTTGTGGGGACTAAAGTTGGCACAGATACGCAGTATTTT. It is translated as CSVVGTKVGTDTQYF.

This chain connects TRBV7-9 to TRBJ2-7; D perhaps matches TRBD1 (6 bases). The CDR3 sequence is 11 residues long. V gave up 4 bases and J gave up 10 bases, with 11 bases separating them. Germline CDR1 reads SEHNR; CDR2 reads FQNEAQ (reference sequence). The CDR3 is CASSSTGKQYF. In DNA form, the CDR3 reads TGTGCCAGCAGCTCTACAGGGAAACAGTACTTC.

This chain's CDR3 is CASSAGSSYNSPLHF. The CDR3 coding sequence is TGTGCCAGCAGTGCAGGGAGCTCCTATAATTCACCCCTCCACTTT. The chain carries TRBV6-1 and TRBJ1-6; D possibly corresponds to TRBD1 (5 bases). Germline V CDR1 and CDR2: MNHNS, SASEGT. The V gene lost 4 bases and the J gene lost 0 bases, with 7 bases spanning the gap. CDR3 length: 15 amino acids.

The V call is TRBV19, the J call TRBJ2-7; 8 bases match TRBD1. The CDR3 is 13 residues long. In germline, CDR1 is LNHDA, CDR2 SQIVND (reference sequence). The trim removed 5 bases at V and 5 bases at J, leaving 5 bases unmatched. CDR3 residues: CASSDGQGHEQYF. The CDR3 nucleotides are TGTGCCAGTAGTGACGGACAGGGCCACGAGCAGTACTTC.

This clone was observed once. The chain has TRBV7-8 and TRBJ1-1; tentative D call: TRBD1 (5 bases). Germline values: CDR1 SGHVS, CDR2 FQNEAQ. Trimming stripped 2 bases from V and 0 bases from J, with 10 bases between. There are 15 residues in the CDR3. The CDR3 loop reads CASSLKRGMNTEAFF. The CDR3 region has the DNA TGTGCCAGCAGCTTAAAGAGGGGCATGAACACTGAAGCTTTCTTT.

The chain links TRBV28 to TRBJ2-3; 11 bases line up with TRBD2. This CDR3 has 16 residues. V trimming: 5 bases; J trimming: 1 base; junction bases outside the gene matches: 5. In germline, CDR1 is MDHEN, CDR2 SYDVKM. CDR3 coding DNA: TGTGCCAGCAGTCCGGCGGGACTAGCGGGCACAGATACGCAGTATTTT. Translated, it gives CASSPAGLAGTDTQYF.

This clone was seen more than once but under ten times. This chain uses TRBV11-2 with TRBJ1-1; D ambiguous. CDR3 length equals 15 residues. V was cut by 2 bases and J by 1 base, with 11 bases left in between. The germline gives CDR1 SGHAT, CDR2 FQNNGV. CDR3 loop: CASSLNPQKNTEAFF. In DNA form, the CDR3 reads TGTGCCAGCAGCTTAAACCCCCAAAAGAACACTGAAGCTTTCTTT.

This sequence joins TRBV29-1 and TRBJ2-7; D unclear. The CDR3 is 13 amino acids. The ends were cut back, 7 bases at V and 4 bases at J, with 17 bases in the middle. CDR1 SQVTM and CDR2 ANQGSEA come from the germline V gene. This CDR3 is CSARTSSAYEQYF. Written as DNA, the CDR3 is TGCAGCGCCCGGACCTCCTCGGCTTACGAGCAGTACTTC.

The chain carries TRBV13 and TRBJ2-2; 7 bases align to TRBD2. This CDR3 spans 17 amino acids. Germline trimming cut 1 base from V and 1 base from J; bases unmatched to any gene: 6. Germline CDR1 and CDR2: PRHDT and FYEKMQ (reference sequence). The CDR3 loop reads CASSLEWTGGNTGELFF. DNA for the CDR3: TGTGCCAGCAGCTTAGAATGGACGGGGGGGAACACCGGGGAGCTGTTTTTT. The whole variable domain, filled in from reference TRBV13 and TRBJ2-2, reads AAGVIQSPRHLIKEKRETATLKCYPIPRHDTVYWYQQGPGQDPQFLISFYEKMQSDKGSIPDRFSAQQFSDYHSELNMSSLELGDSALYFCASSLEWTGGNTGELFFGEGSRLTVL.

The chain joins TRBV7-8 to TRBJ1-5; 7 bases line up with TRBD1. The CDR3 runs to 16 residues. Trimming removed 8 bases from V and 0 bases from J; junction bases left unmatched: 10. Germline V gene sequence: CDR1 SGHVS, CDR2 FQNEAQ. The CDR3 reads CASEPGQRHSNQPQHF. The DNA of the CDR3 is TGTGCCAGCGAGCCGGGACAGAGACATAGCAATCAGCCCCAGCATTTT.

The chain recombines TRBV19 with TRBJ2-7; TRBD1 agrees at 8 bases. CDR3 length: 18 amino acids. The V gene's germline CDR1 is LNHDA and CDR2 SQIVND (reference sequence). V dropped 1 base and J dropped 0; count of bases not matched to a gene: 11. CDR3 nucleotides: TGTGCCAGTAGTATAGGGATTCCGGGACAGGCATTCTCCTACGAGCAGTACTTC. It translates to CASSIGIPGQAFSYEQYF.

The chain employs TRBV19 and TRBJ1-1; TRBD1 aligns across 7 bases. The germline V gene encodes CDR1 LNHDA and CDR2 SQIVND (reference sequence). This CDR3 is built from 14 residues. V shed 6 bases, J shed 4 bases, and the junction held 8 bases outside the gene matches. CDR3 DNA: TGTGCCAGTAGGGCTACAGGGGTTGGCACTGAAGCTTTCTTT. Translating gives CASRATGVGTEAFF.

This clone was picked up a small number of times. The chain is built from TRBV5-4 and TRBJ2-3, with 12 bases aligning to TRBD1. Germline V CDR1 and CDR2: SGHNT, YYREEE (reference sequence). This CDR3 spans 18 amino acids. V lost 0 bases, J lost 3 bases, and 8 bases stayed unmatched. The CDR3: CASSLGPSGQGATDTQYF. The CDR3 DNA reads TGTGCCAGCAGCTTGGGCCCCTCGGGACAGGGGGCTACAGATACGCAGTATTTT.

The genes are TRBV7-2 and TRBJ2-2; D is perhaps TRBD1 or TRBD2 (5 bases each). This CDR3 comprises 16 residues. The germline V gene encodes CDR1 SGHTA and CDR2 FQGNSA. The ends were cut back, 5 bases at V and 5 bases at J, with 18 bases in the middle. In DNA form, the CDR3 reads TGTGCCAGCAGCATCAACTTTGGGGGTGGGACCGGGGAGCTGTTTTTT. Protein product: CASSINFGGGTGELFF.

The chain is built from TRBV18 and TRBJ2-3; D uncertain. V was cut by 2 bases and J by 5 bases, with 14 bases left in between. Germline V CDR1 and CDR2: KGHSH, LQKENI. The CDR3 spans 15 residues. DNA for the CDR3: TGTGCCAGCTCACCAAGGGCGGAGCAAGGAGATACGCAGTATTTT. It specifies CASSPRAEQGDTQYF.

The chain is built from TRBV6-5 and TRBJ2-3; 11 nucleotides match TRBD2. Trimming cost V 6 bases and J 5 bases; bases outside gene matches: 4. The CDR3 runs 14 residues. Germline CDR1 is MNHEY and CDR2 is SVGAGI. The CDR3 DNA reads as TGTGCCAGCAGGGGGACTAGCGGAGTAGATACGCAGTATTTT. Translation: CASRGTSGVDTQYF.